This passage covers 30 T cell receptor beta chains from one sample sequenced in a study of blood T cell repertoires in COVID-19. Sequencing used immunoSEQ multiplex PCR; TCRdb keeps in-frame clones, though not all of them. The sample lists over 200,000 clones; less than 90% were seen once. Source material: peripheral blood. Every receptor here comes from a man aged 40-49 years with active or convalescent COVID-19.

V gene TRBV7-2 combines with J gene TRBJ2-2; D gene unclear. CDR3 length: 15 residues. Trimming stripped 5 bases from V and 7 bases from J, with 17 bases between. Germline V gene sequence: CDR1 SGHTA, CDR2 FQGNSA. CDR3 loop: CASSPPTHASGELFF. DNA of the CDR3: TGTGCCAGCAGCCCGCCAACACACGCCAGCGGGGAGCTGTTTTTT.

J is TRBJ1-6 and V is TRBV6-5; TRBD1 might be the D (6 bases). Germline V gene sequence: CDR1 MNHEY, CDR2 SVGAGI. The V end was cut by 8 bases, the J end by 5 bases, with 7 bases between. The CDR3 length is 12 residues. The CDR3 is CASGQNNSPLHF. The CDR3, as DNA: TGTGCCAGCGGACAGAATAATTCACCCCTCCACTTT.

Here the CDR3 DNA reads TGTGCCAGCAGCTTCGGGACAGGAATGAACACTGAAGCTTTCTTT. Protein sequence: CASSFGTGMNTEAFF. This chain connects TRBV11-2 to TRBJ1-1; 8 bases line up with TRBD1. CDR1 and CDR2 (germline): SGHAT, FQNNGV. The V gene end was trimmed by 3 bases and the J gene end by 0 bases; junction bases not matched to a gene: 3. The CDR3 spans 15 residues.

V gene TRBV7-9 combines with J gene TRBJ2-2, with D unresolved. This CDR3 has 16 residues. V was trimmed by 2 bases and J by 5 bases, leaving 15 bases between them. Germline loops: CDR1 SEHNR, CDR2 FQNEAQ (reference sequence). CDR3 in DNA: TGTGCCAGCAGCTTACAGGTCCATGACGATACCGGGGAGCTGTTTTTT. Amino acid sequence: CASSLQVHDDTGELFF.

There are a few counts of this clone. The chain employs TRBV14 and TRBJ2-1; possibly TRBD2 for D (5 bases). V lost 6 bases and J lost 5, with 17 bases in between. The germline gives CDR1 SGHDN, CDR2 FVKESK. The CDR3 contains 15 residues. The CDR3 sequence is CASSRERLIHNEQFF. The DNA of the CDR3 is TGTGCCAGCAGTAGGGAGAGGTTAATCCACAATGAGCAGTTCTTC.

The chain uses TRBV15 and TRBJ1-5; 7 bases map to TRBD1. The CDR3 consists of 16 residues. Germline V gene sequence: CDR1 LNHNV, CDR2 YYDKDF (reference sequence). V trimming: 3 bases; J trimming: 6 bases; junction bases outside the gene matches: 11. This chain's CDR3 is CATSSSLKGASQPQHF. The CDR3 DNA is TGTGCCACCAGCAGTTCTCTCAAGGGGGCAAGTCAGCCCCAGCATTTT.

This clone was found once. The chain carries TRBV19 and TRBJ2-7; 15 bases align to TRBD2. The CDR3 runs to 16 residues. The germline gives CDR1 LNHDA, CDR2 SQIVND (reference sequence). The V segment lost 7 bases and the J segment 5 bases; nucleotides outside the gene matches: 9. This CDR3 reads CASTAGTSGRSHEQYF. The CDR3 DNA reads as TGTGCCAGTACTGCCGGGACTAGCGGGAGGTCCCACGAGCAGTACTTC.

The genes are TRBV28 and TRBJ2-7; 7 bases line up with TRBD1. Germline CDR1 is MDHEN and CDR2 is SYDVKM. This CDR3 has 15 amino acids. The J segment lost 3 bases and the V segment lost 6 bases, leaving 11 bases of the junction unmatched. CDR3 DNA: TGTGCCAGCAGCCGTGTAGGGACAGCCGACTACGAGCAGTACTTC. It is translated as CASSRVGTADYEQYF.

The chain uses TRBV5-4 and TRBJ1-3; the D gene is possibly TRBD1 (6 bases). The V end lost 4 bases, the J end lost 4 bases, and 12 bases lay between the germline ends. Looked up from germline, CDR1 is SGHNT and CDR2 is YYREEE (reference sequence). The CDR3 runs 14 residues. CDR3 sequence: CASSTGTRGNTIYF. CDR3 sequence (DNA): TGTGCCAGCAGCACCGGGACACGAGGAAACACCATATATTTT.

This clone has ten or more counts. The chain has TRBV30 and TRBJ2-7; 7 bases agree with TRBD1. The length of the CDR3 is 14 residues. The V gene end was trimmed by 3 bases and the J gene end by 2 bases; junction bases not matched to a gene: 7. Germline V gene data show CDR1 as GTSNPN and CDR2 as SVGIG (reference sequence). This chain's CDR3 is CAWRADRDPYEQYF. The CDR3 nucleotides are TGTGCCTGGAGAGCAGACAGGGACCCCTACGAGCAGTACTTC.

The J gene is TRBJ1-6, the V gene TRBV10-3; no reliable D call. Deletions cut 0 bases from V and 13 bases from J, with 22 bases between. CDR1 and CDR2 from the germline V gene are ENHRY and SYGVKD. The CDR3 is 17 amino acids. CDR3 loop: CAISESSLQDGAAPLHF. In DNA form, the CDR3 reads TGTGCCATCAGTGAGTCGTCTTTGCAAGACGGCGCAGCGCCCCTCCACTTT.

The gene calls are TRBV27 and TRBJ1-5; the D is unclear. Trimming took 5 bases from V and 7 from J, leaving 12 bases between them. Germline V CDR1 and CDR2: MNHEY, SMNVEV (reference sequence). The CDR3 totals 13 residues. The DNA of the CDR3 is TGTGCCAGCAGTCCAGGAGGTGGGCAGCCCCAGCATTTT. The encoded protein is CASSPGGGQPQHF.

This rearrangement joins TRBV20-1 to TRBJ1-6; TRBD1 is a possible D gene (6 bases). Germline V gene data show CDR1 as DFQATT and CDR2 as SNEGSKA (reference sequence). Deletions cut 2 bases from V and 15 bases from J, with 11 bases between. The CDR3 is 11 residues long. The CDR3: CSARPTGNLHF. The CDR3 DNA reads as TGCAGTGCTAGACCGACAGGCAACCTCCACTTT.

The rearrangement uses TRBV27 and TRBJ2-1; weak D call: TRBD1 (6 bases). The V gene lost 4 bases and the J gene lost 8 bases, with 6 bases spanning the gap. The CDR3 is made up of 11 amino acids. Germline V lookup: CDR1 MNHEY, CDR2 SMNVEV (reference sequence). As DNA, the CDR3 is TGTGCCAGCAGTTCAGGGGATGAGCAGTTCTTC. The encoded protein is CASSSGDEQFF.

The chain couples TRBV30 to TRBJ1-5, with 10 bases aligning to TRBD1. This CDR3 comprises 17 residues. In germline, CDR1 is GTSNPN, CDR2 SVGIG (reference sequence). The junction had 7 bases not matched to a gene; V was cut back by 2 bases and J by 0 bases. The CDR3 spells CAWSSRDRGNSNQPQHF. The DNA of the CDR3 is TGTGCCTGGAGTTCCCGGGACAGGGGAAATAGCAATCAGCCCCAGCATTTT. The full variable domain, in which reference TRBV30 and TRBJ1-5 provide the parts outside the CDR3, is SQTIHQWPATLVQPVGSPLSLECTVEGTSNPNLYWYRQAAGRGLQLLFYSVGIGQISSEVPQNLSASRPQDRQFILSSKKLLLSDSGFYLCAWSSRDRGNSNQPQHFGDGTRLSIL.

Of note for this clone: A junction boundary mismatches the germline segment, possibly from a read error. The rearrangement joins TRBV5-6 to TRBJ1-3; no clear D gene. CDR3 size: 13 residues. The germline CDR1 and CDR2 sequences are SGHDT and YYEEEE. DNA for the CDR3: TGTGTCAGCAGCTTGTACAACGGAAACACCATATATTTT. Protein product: CVSSLYNGNTIYF.

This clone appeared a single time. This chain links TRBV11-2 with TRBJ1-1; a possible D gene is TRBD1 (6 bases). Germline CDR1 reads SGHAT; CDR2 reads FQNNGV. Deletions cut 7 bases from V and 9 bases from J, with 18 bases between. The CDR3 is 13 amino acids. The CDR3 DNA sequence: TGTGCCAGCACCAAATGGGGGGGGCAGAAAGCTTTCTTT. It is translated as CASTKWGGQKAFF.

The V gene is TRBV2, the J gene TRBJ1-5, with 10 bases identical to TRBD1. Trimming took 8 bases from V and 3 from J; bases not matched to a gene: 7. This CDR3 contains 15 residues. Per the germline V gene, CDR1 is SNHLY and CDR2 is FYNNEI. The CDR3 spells CASGWDRGPNQPQHF. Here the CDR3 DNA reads TGTGCCAGCGGGTGGGACAGGGGCCCCAATCAGCCCCAGCATTTT.

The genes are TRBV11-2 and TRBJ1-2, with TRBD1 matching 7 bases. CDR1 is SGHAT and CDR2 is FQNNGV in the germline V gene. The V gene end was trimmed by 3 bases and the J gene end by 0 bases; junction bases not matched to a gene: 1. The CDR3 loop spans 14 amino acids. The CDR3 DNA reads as TGTGCCAGCAGCTTGGGACAGACTAACTATGGCTACACCTTC. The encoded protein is CASSLGQTNYGYTF.

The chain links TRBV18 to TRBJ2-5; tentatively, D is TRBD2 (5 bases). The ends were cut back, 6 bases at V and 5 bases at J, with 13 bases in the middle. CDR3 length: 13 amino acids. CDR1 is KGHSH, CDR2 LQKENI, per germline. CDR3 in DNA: TGTGCCAGCTCGCGGGCTAAAGGGGAGACCCAGTACTTC. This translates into CASSRAKGETQYF.

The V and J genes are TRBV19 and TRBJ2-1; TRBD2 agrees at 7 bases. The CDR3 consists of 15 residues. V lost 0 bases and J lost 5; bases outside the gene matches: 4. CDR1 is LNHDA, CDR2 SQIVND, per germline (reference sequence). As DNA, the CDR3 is TGTGCCAGTAGTATAGATCTTGCGGGAGACAATGAGCAGTTCTTC. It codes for CASSIDLAGDNEQFF.

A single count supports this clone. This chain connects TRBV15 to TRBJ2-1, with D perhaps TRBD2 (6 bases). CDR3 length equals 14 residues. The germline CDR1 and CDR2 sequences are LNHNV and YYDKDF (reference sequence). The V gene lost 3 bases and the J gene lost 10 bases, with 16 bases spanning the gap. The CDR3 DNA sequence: TGTGCCACCAGCAGGACGGCGGGGAGGTCGGAGCAGTTCTTC. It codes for CATSRTAGRSEQFF.

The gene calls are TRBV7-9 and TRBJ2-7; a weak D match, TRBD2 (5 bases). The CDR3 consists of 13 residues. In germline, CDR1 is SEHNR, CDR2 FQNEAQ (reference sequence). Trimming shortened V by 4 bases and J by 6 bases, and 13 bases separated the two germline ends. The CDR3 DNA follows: TGTGCCAGCAGCTCCCGCGGGCCCTCCGAGCAGTACTTC. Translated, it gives CASSSRGPSEQYF. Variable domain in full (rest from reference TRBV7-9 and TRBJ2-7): DTGVSQNPRHKITKRGQNVTFRCDPISEHNRLYWYRQTLGQGPEFLTYFQNEAQLEKSRLLSDRFSAERPKGSFSTLEIQRTEQGDSAMYLCASSSRGPSEQYFGPGTRLTVT.

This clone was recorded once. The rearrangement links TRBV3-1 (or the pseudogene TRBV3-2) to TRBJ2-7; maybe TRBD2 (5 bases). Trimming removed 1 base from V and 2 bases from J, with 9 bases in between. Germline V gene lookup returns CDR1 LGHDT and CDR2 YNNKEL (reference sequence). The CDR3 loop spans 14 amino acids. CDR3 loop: CASSQGNGAYEQYF. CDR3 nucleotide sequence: TGTGCCAGCAGCCAAGGCAACGGGGCCTACGAGCAGTACTTC.

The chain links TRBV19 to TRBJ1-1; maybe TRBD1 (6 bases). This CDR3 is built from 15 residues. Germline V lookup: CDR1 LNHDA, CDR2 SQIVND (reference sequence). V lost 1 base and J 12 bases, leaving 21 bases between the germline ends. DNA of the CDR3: TGTGCCAGTAGTATAGCCGGGACACCAGGGGTAGAGACTTTCTTT. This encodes CASSIAGTPGVETFF.

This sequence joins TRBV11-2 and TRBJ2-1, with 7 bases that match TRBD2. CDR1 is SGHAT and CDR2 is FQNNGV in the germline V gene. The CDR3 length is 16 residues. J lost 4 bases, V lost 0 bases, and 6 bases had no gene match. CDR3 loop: CASSLDLAGEYNEQFF. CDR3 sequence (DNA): TGTGCCAGCAGCTTAGATTTGGCGGGAGAATACAATGAGCAGTTCTTC. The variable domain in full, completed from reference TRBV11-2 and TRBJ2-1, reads EAGVAQSPRYKIIEKRQSVAFWCNPISGHATLYWYQQILGQGPKLLIQFQNNGVVDDSQLPKDRFSAERLKGVDSTLKIQPAKLEDSAVYLCASSLDLAGEYNEQFFGPGTRLTVL.

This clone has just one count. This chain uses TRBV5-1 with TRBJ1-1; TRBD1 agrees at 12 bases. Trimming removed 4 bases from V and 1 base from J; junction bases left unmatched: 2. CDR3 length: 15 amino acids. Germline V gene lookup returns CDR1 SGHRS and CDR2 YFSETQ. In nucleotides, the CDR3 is TGCGCCAGCAGCAGGGGACAGGGGGCGAACACTGAAGCTTTCTTT. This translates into CASSRGQGANTEAFF.

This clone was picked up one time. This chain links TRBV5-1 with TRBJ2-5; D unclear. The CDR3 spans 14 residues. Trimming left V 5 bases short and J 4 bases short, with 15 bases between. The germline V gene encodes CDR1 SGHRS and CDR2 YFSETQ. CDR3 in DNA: TGCGCCAGCAGAAAGCTAGTTTCGGGAGAGACCCAGTACTTC. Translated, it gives CASRKLVSGETQYF.

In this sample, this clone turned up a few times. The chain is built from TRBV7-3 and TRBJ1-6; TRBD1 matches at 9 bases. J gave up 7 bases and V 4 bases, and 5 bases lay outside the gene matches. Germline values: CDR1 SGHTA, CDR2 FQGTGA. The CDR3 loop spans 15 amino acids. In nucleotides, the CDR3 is TGTGCCAGCAGCTCCACAGGGGGCCGGAATTCACCCCTCCACTTT. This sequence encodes CASSSTGGRNSPLHF.

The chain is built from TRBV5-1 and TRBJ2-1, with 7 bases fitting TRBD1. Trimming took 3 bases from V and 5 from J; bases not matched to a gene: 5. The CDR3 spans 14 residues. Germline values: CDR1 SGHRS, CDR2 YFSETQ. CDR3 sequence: CASSSTGSHNEQFF. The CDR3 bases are TGCGCCAGCAGCTCGACAGGGAGCCACAATGAGCAGTTCTTC.